The 8 T cell receptor beta chains below all came from one sample that was sequenced in a study of blood T cell repertoires in COVID-19. Sequencing used immunoSEQ multiplex PCR; TCRdb keeps in-frame clones, though not all of them. The data show a few hundred thousand clones, more than 75% seen once. Sequencing was done on a sample of peripheral blood. These receptors all come from a man aged 40-55 years who had recovered from COVID-19.

The chain combines TRBV12-3 or TRBV12-4 with TRBJ1-1, with D hard to call. V was shortened by 3 bases and J by 4 bases, with 3 bases between the two germline ends. The CDR3 runs 11 residues. The CDR3 region has the DNA TGTGCCAGCAGTTTCAGCACTGAAGCTTTCTTT. It codes for CASSFSTEAFF.

This clone showed up just a few times. The chain joins TRBV4-1 to TRBJ2-7; 10 bases match TRBD2. J was trimmed by 6 bases and V by 1 base; bases with no gene match: 12. The germline V gene encodes CDR1 MGHRA and CDR2 YSYEKL. This CDR3 comprises 17 residues. CDR3 protein: CASSQGPLGLAGAEQYF. The CDR3 nucleotides are TGCGCCAGCAGCCAAGGGCCCCTTGGGCTAGCGGGGGCCGAGCAGTACTTC.

This clone was seen more than once but under ten times. The chain has TRBV18 and TRBJ1-1; 8 bases match TRBD1. The junction had 6 bases not matched to a gene; V was cut back by 0 bases and J by 3 bases. The CDR3 has 16 amino acids. Germline V lookup: CDR1 KGHSH, CDR2 LQKENI. CDR3 in amino acids: CASSPPTGGKYTEAFF. CDR3 DNA sequence: TGTGCCAGCTCACCACCCACAGGGGGGAAGTACACTGAAGCTTTCTTT.

The chain combines TRBV27 with TRBJ1-2; D is perhaps TRBD1 (6 bases). V was pared by 5 bases and J by 8 bases, with 18 bases between. Germline CDR1 reads MNHEY; CDR2 reads SMNVEV (reference sequence). The CDR3 has 14 residues. The CDR3 coding sequence is TGTGCCAGCAGTCCCCGGGAGGTTGGGGGCGGCTACACCTTC. It is translated as CASSPREVGGGYTF.

V gene TRBV7-2 combines with J gene TRBJ2-1, with 9 positions matching TRBD2. Germline V lookup: CDR1 SGHTA, CDR2 FQGNSA. The V and J ends lost 7 bases and 7 bases, in that order; junction bases with no gene match: 11. There are 15 residues in the CDR3. The CDR3 region has the DNA TGTGCCAGCACCCCTCCGGCGGCGGGAGGGAATGAGCAGTTCTTC. Its protein product is CASTPPAAGGNEQFF.

This clone was found once. The chain couples TRBV9 to TRBJ2-7, with D unclear. CDR1 and CDR2 from the germline V gene are SGDLS and YYNGEE. The V gene lost 0 bases and the J gene lost 0 bases, with 7 bases spanning the gap. This CDR3 has 14 amino acids. Here the CDR3 DNA reads TGTGCCAGCAGCGTAGGGGCCGACTCCTACGAGCAGTACTTC. This codes for CASSVGADSYEQYF. Variable domain in full (rest from reference TRBV9 and TRBJ2-7): DSGVTQTPKHLITATGQRVTLRCSPRSGDLSVYWYQQSLDQGLQFLIQYYNGEERAKGNILERFSAQQFPDLHSELNLSSLELGDSALYFCASSVGADSYEQYFGPGTRLTVT.

The CDR3 DNA reads as TGCGCCAGCACTGCGGGGGGGCCCTACGAGCAGTACTTC. Its translation: CASTAGGPYEQYF. This rearrangement joins TRBV10-2 to TRBJ2-7, with 9 bases matching TRBD2. The length of the CDR3 is 13 residues. Germline-derived CDR1 and CDR2 are WSHSY and SAAADI. V was pared by 7 bases and J by 2 bases, with 3 bases of the junction left unmatched.

The chain recombines TRBV9 with TRBJ2-3, with a tentative D call TRBD2 (6 bases). The CDR3 runs 14 residues. Germline V gene lookup returns CDR1 SGDLS and CDR2 YYNGEE. V was trimmed by 0 bases and J by 2 bases, leaving 7 bases between them. Written as DNA, the CDR3 is TGTGCCAGCAGCGTAGCGGGAGACACAGATACGCAGTATTTT. This sequence encodes CASSVAGDTDTQYF. Looking up the rest from reference TRBV9 and TRBJ2-3 gives the full variable domain: DSGVTQTPKHLITATGQRVTLRCSPRSGDLSVYWYQQSLDQGLQFLIQYYNGEERAKGNILERFSAQQFPDLHSELNLSSLELGDSALYFCASSVAGDTDTQYFGPGTRLTVL.